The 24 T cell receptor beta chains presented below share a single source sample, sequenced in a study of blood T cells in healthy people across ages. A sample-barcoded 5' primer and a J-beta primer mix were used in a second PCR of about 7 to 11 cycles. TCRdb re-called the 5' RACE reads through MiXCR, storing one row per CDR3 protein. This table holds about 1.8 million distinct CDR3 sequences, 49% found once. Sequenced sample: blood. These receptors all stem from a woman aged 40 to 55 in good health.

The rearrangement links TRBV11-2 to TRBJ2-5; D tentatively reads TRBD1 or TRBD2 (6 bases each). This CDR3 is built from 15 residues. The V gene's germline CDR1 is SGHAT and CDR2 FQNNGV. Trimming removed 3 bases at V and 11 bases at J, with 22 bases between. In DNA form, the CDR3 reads TGTGCCAGCAGCTTTGGGGGGCCGCCTTTTAATGAGCAGTACTTC. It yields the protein CASSFGGPPFNEQYF.

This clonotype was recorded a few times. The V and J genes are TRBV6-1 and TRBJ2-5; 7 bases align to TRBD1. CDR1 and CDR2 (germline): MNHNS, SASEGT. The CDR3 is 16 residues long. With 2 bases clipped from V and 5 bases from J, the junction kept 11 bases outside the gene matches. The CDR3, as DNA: TGTGCCAGCAGTGAATCGATGTCGACAGGGTATGAGACCCAGTACTTC. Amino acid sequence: CASSESMSTGYETQYF.

The CDR3 DNA follows: TGTGCCAGCAGTGCGATCGGTAATGAAAAACTGTTTTTT. Amino acids: CASSAIGNEKLFF. The genes are TRBV7-2 and TRBJ1-4; D remains unclear. The V gene lost 6 bases and the J gene lost 4 bases, with 9 bases spanning the gap. CDR1 SGHTA and CDR2 FQGNSA come from the germline V gene. This CDR3 is built from 13 residues.

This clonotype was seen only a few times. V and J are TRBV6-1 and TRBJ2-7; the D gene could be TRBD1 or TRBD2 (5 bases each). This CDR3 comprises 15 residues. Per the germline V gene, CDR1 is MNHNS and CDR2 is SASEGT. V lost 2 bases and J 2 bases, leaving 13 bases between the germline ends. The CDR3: CASSERPGTPYEQYF. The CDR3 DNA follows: TGTGCCAGCAGTGAACGACCCGGGACCCCCTACGAGCAGTACTTC.

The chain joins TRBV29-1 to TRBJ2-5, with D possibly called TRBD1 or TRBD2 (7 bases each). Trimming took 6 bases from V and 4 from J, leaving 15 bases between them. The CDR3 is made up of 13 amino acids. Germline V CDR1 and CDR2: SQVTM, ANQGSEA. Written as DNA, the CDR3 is TGCAGCGTCATGACAGGGAGGGGAGAGACCCAGTACTTC. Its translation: CSVMTGRGETQYF. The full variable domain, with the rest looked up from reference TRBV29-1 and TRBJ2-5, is SAVISQKPSRDICQRGTSLTIQCQVDSQVTMMFWYRQQPGQSLTLIATANQGSEATYESGFVIDKFPISRPNLTFSTLTVSNMSPEDSSIYLCSVMTGRGETQYFGPGTRLLVL.

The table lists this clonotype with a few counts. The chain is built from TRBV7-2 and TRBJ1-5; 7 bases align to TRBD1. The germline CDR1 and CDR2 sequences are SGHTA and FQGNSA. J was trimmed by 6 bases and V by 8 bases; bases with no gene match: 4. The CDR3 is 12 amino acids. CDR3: CASGGGGQPQHF. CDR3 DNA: TGTGCCAGCGGAGGGGGCGGTCAGCCCCAGCATTTT.

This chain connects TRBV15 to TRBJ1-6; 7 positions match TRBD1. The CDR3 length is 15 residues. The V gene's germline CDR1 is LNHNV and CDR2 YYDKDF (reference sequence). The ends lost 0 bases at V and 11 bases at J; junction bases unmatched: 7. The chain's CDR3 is CATSRDMAGGTPLHF. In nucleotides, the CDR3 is TGTGCCACCAGCAGAGATATGGCAGGGGGGACACCCCTCCACTTT.

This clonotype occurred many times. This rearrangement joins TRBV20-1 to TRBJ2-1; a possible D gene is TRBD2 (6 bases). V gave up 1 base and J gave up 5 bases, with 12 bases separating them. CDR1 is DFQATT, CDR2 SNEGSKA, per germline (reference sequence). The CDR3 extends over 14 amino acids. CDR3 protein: CSARGQRVHNEQFF. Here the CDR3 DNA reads TGCAGTGCTAGAGGACAGCGGGTTCACAATGAGCAGTTCTTC.

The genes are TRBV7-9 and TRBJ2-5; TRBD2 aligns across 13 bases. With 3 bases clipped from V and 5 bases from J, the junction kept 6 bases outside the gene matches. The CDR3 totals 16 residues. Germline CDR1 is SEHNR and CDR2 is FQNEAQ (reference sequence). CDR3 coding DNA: TGTGCCAGCAGCTTGGGACTAGCGGGGCCGGGGGAGACCCAGTACTTC. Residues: CASSLGLAGPGETQYF.

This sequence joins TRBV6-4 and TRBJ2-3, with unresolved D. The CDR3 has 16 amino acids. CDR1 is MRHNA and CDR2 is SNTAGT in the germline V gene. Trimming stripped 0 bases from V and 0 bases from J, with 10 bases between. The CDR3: CASSDSAASSTDTQYF. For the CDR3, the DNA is TGTGCCAGCAGTGACTCGGCTGCTTCTAGCACAGATACGCAGTATTTT.

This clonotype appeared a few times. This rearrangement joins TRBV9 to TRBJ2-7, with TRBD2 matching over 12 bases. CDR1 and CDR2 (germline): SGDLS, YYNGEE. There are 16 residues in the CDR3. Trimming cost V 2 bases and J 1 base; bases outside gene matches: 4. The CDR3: CASSVGLAGPSYEQYF. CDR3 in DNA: TGTGCCAGCAGCGTCGGACTAGCGGGGCCATCCTACGAGCAGTACTTC.

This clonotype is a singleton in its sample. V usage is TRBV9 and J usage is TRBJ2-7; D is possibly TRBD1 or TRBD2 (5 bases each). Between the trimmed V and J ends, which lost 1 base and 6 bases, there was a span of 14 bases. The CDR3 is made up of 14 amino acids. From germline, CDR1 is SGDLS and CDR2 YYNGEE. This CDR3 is CASSVTGATSEQYF. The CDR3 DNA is TGTGCCAGCAGCGTAACAGGTGCCACTAGCGAGCAGTACTTC.

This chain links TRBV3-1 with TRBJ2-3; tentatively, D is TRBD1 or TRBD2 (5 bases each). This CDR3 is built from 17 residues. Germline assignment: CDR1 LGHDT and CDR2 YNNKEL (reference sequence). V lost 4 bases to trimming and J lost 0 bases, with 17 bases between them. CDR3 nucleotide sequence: TGTGCCAGCAGCCGGGACCCTTTTTCCTCTAGCACAGATACGCAGTATTTT. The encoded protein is CASSRDPFSSSTDTQYF.

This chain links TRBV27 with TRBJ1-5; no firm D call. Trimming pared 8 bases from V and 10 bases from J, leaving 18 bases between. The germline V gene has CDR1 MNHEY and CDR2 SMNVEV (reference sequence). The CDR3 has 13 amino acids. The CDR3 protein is CASSAVRSSPQHF. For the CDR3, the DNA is TGTGCCAGCTCCGCGGTCCGATCCAGCCCCCAGCATTTT.

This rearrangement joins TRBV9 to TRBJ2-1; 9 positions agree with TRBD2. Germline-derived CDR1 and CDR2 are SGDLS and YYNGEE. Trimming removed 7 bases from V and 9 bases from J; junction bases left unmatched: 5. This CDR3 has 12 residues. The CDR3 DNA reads TGTGCCAGCGCGGGGGGGCTTGGTGAGCAGTTCTTC. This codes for CASAGGLGEQFF.

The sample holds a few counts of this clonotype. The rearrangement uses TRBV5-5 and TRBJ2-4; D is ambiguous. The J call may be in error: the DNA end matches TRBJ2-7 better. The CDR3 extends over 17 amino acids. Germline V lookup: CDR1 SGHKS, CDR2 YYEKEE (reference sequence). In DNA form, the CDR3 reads TGTGCCAGCAGCCCTTGGTGGGGTTTGAGAGAGTCCTACGAGCAGTACTTC. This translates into CASSPWWGLRESYEQYF.

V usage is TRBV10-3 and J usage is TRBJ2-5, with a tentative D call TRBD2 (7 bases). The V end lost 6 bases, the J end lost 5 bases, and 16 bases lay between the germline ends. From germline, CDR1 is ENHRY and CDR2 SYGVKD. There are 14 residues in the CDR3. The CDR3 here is CAIREQQGGETQYF. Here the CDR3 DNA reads TGTGCCATCAGAGAACAACAGGGAGGGGAGACCCAGTACTTC.

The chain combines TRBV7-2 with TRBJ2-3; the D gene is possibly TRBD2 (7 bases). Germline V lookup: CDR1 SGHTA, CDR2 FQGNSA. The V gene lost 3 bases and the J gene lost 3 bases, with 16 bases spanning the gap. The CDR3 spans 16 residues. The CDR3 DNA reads TGTGCCAGCAGCTTTCCCCCGGGGGGCCGTACAGATACGCAGTATTTT. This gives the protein CASSFPPGGRTDTQYF.

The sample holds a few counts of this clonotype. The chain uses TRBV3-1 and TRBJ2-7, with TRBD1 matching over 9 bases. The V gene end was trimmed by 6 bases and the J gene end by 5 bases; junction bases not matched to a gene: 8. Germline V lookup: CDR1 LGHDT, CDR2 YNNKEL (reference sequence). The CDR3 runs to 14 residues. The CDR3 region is CASSRTGARNEQYF. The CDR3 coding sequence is TGTGCCAGCAGTCGGACAGGGGCGCGCAACGAGCAGTACTTC.

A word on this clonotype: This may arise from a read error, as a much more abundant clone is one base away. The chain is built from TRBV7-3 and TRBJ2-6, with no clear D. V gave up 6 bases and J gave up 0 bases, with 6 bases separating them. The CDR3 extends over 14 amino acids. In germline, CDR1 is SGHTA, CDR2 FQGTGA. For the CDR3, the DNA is TGTGCCAGCAGGTCGGACTCTGGGGCCAACGTCCTGACTTTC. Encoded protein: CASRSDSGANVLTF.

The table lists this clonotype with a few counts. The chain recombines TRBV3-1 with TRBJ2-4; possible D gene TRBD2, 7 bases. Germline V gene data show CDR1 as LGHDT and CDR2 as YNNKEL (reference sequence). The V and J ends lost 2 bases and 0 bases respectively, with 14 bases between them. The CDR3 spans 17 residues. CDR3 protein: CASSQRRGAIAKNIQYF. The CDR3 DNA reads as TGTGCCAGCAGCCAACGCCGGGGGGCCATAGCCAAAAACATTCAGTACTTC.

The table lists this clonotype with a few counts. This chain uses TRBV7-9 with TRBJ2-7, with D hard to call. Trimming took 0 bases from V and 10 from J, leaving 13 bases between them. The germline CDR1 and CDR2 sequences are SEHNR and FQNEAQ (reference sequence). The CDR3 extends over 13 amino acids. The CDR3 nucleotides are TGTGCCAGCAGCTTAGCGTACCGGGCAAGCCAGTACTTC. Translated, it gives CASSLAYRASQYF.

CDR3 region: CASSGDRAINEKLFF. The CDR3 DNA reads as TGTGCCAGCAGTGGCGACAGGGCGATTAATGAAAAACTGTTTTTT. The chain combines TRBV28 with TRBJ1-4, with 7 bases lining up with TRBD1. The CDR3 covers 15 residues. V shed 5 bases, J shed 4 bases, and the junction held 7 bases outside the gene matches. The germline CDR1 and CDR2 sequences are MDHEN and SYDVKM.

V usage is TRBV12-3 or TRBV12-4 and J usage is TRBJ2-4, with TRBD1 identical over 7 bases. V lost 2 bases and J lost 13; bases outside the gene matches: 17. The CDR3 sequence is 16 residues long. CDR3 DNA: TGTGCCAGCAGTTTACCGTCGGGACAGAGGGTGAAAGAGCAGTACTTC. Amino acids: CASSLPSGQRVKEQYF.